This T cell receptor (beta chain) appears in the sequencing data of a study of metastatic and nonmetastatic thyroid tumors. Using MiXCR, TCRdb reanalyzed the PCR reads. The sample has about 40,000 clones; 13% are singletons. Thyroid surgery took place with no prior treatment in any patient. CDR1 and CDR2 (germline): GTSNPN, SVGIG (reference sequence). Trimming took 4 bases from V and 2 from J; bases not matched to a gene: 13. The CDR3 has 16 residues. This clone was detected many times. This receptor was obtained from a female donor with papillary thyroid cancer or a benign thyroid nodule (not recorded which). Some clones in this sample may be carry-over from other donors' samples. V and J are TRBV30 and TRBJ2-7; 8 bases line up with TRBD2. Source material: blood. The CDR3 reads CAWIRGGGSPPYEQYF. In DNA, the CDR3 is TGTGCCTGGATCCGGGGGGGGGGGTCCCCCCCCTACGAGCAGTACTTC.